This T cell receptor (beta chain) was identified during a study of tumor-infiltrating lymphocytes in oesophageal squamous cell carcinoma (TCRdb year 2016). With regard to this clonotype: Its antigen is still unknown. No much larger clone exists at a distance of one base, and base qualities are not known.

The germline ends are 4 bases apart after V is trimmed by 2 bases and J by 5 bases. CDR1 and CDR2 are read off the germline V gene (reference sequence) as MNHNY and SVGAGI. The CDR3 goes from the cysteine to the phenylalanine over 12 residues. Only CDR3 DNA is held: 36 bases, read in frame from base 1. The receptor library was made with PCR. Sequencing took place on an Illumina HiSeq 2000. TCRdb reprocessed the public reads (quality trimming at Q25 with fastp, clone calling with MiXCR) and kept in-frame beta chains. Rows are unified per CDR3 protein, each entry keeping the most common DNA and genes. The sample data list over 10,000 distinct CDR3 sequences, and around 50% of these were observed just once. The ten largest clones capture approximately 32% of the sample.

The chain uses TRBV6-6 and TRBJ2-1, with no reliable assignment of the D segment. The sequenced material came from esophageal tumor tissue. The sequence was obtained from a female donor with esophageal squamous cell carcinoma. The nucleotide sequence reads TGTGCCAGCAGTTACGGCCACAATGAGCAGTTCTTC. It specifies CASSYGHNEQFF.